A selection of T cell receptor beta chains follows, all from one sample in a study of identical twins. TCRdb recomputed calls from the 5' RACE reads with MiXCR, one row per CDR3 protein. Of around 1.7 million distinct CDR3 sequences in the sample, roughly 35% were seen once. The sequenced material came from cord blood. These receptors came from a newborn girl in good health. The CDR3 runs from the conserved cysteine through the conserved F or W. D genes are given only for firm matches. A row's size may be missing; if present it is once, few, many or a size class.

-	-	TRBV28	TRBJ2-3	CASSFLSGSGTQYF	TGTGCCAGCAGTTTCTTGTCGGGGTCGGGTACGCAGTATTTT
-	-	TRBV7-2	TRBJ2-1	CASSLAPRGNEQFF	TGTGCCAGCAGCTTAGCCCCTCGGGGAAATGAGCAGTTCTTC
-	-	TRBV12-3/TRBV12-4	TRBJ1-1	CASGNPDTEAFF	TGTGCCAGCGGAAACCCGGACACTGAAGCTTTCTTT
-	-	TRBV6-5	TRBJ2-2	CASSFRFNTGELFF	TGTGCCAGCAGTTTCCGATTTAACACCGGGGAGCTGTTTTTT
TRBD2	few	TRBV12-3/TRBV12-4	TRBJ2-5	CASSPPLVAGRMEQYF	TGTGCCAGCAGTCCCCCTTTGGTAGCGGGCCGCATGGAGCAGTACTTC
TRBD2	-	TRBV7-9	TRBJ2-1	CASSPLTSGIYNEQFF	TGTGCCAGCAGCCCCCTTACTAGCGGGATTTATAATGAGCAGTTCTTC
-	-	TRBV3-1	TRBJ1-5	CASSQDRYLPQHF	TGTGCCAGCAGCCAAGATCGGTATCTCCCCCAGCATTTT
-	-	TRBV4-1	TRBJ2-3	CAISQAPGLLLVVTTDTQYF	TGCGCCATCAGCCAAGCCCCGGGACTCCTCCTGGTGGTTACCACAGATACGCAGTATTTT
-	few	TRBV27	TRBJ1-2	CASSLNPDTHYGYTF	TGTGCCAGCAGTTTAAATCCGGACACCCACTATGGCTACACCTTC
TRBD1	few	TRBV7-2	TRBJ1-4	CASSLASPQGTGGIVGEKLFF	TGTGCCAGCAGCTTAGCCTCCCCCCAAGGCACAGGGGGTATAGTTGGTGAAAAACTGTTTTTT
TRBD1	few	TRBV7-9	TRBJ2-7	CASSAFDRGKLYEQYF	TGTGCCAGCAGCGCCTTCGACAGGGGAAAACTCTACGAGCAGTACTTC
TRBD1	few	TRBV20-1	TRBJ1-1	CSARGSRGSLNTEAFF	TGCAGTGCTAGAGGCAGCAGGGGGTCTTTGAACACTGAAGCTTTCTTT
-	-	TRBV12-3/TRBV12-4	TRBJ2-3	CASRRAVSTDTQYF	TGTGCCAGCAGAAGGGCTGTAAGCACAGATACGCAGTATTTT
TRBD2	few	TRBV24-1	TRBJ2-3	CATSDLPGLDSADTQYF	TGTGCCACCAGTGACCTTCCGGGACTAGATTCGGCAGATACGCAGTATTTT
-	few	TRBV13	TRBJ1-4	CASSLLMAANEKLFF	TGTGCCAGCAGCCTTTTAATGGCAGCAAATGAAAAACTGTTTTTT
TRBD1	-	TRBV3-1	TRBJ1-1	CASSQVWDRLNTEAFF	TGTGCCAGCAGCCAAGTGTGGGACAGGCTTAACACTGAAGCTTTCTTT